A single sample is the source of the 27 T cell receptor beta chains below, sequenced in a study of T cell repertoires in cytomegalovirus infection. TCRdb called the reads again in MiXCR, with one record for every CDR3 protein. Of 650,000 to 900,000 distinct CDR3 sequences listed, approximately 32% are singletons. No antigen is known for these receptors. The sequenced sample was cultured CD8+ T cells from PBMCs, obtained from culture after CMV antigen stimulation. The receptor source for this set is a human donor in good health (CMV status not recorded). Some clones in this sample may be carry-over from other donors' samples.

The chain uses TRBV28 and TRBJ1-2, with D maybe TRBD1 (6 bases). CDR3 length equals 17 residues. CDR1 and CDR2 (germline): MDHEN, SYDVKM. V was shortened by 2 bases and J by 1 base, with 17 bases between the two germline ends. The CDR3 here is CASSLLGYRDDNYGYTF. The DNA for the CDR3 is TGTGCCAGCAGTTTACTTGGGTACAGGGACGATAACTATGGCTACACCTTC.

The V and J genes are TRBV27 and TRBJ2-3, with D perhaps TRBD2 (6 bases). This CDR3 comprises 15 residues. Germline assignment: CDR1 MNHEY and CDR2 SMNVEV (reference sequence). Trimming took off 5 bases at V and 8 bases at J, with 20 bases between the two ends. CDR3 in amino acids: CASSPGRREAGTQYF. CDR3 nucleotide sequence: TGTGCCAGCAGTCCTGGGAGGAGGGAGGCCGGTACGCAGTATTTT.

This clonotype was seen more than once but under ten times. V is TRBV27 and J is TRBJ2-7, with 9 bases matching TRBD1. CDR3 length: 15 residues. Germline loops: CDR1 MNHEY, CDR2 SMNVEV (reference sequence). J gave up 5 bases and V 5 bases, and 10 bases lay outside the gene matches. CDR3 DNA sequence: TGTGCCAGCAGTCTCCGCAGGACAGGGGAAAACGAGCAGTACTTC. Translating gives CASSLRRTGENEQYF.

This clonotype was seen at least ten times. The chain links TRBV7-2 to TRBJ1-4, with D hard to call. Between the trimmed V and J ends, which lost 1 base and 0 bases, there was a span of 9 bases. Per the germline V gene, CDR1 is SGHTA and CDR2 is FQGNSA. The CDR3 spans 16 residues. In DNA, the CDR3 is TGTGCCAGCAGCTTAGACGACCGAGCAACTAATGAAAAACTGTTTTTT. Its translation is CASSLDDRATNEKLFF.

This chain joins TRBV25-1 and TRBJ2-3; no clear D. V dropped 4 bases and J dropped 0 bases, with 14 bases sitting between them. This CDR3 is 16 amino acids long. CDR1 and CDR2 (germline): MGHDK, SYGVNS. In nucleotides, the CDR3 is TGTGCCAGCAGTGTACAGTACCTAACTAGCACAGATACGCAGTATTTT. Translating it yields CASSVQYLTSTDTQYF. The complete variable domain, with remaining parts taken from reference TRBV25-1 and TRBJ2-3, reads EADIYQTPRYLVIGTGKKITLECSQTMGHDKMYWYQQDPGMELHLIHYSYGVNSTEKGDLSSESTVSRIRTEHFPLTLESARPSHTSQYLCASSVQYLTSTDTQYFGPGTRLTVL.

In its sample, this clonotype was seen many times. V usage is TRBV27 and J usage is TRBJ1-1; D is unclear. The V gene's germline CDR1 is MNHEY and CDR2 SMNVEV (reference sequence). The CDR3 is 16 amino acids. Trimming shortened V by 5 bases and J by 2 bases, and 18 bases separated the two germline ends. The CDR3 nucleotides are TGTGCCAGCAGTCTGCCGGGCCCAAGGGTAAACACTGAAGCTTTCTTT. This gives the protein CASSLPGPRVNTEAFF.

This chain connects TRBV4-1 to TRBJ1-1, with D uncertain. V was pared by 2 bases and J by 3 bases, with 7 bases between. CDR1 is MGHRA, CDR2 YSYEKL, per germline. CDR3 length: 13 residues. As DNA, the CDR3 is TGCGCCAGCAGCCAACCAGTCGACACTGAAGCTTTCTTT. Residues: CASSQPVDTEAFF.

The chain carries TRBV27 and TRBJ1-1; possibly TRBD1 for D (5 bases). Germline loops: CDR1 MNHEY, CDR2 SMNVEV (reference sequence). The CDR3 spans 15 residues. Between the trimmed V and J ends, which lost 3 bases and 0 bases, there was a span of 11 bases. The CDR3 DNA reads as TGTGCCAGCAGTTTGGGTCTGGGGGTGAACACTGAAGCTTTCTTT. It is translated as CASSLGLGVNTEAFF.

The chain employs TRBV5-5 and TRBJ2-3, with 7 bases aligning to TRBD2. The V and J ends lost 9 bases and 1 base, in that order; junction bases with no gene match: 5. Germline V gene lookup returns CDR1 SGHKS and CDR2 YYEKEE (reference sequence). The CDR3 covers 13 residues. CDR3 amino acids: CAMRRGGTDTQYF. The CDR3 region has the DNA TGTGCCATGAGACGGGGGGGCACAGATACGCAGTATTTT.

The sample holds a few counts of this clonotype. The J gene is TRBJ2-1, the V gene TRBV6-4, with 8 bases matching TRBD2. V shed 6 bases, J shed 4 bases, and the junction held 8 bases outside the gene matches. The CDR3 consists of 15 residues. CDR1 and CDR2 from the germline V gene are MRHNA and SNTAGT. This CDR3 reads CASSGSTSGYNEQFF. In DNA form, the CDR3 reads TGTGCCAGCAGCGGCAGTACTAGCGGATACAATGAGCAGTTCTTC.

Regarding this clonotype: The junction and the germline gene differ at one end; a read error may be behind it. The V call is TRBV29-1, the J call TRBJ1-1; tentatively, D is TRBD1 (5 bases). The CDR3 runs to 11 residues. Germline CDR1 is SQVTM and CDR2 is ANQGSEA. The CDR3 is CSVDGGVANFF. The CDR3 region has the DNA TGCAGCGTTGATGGAGGGGTCGCGAATTTTTTT.

At least ten counts were recorded for this clonotype. The chain couples TRBV7-9 to TRBJ1-4, with unresolved D. The CDR3 extends over 15 amino acids. Germline CDR1 and CDR2: SEHNR and FQNEAQ (reference sequence). V lost 6 bases and J lost 5, with 16 bases in between. CDR3 coding DNA: TGTGCCAGCAGTCCCGGATACAGAGAAAATGAAAAACTGTTTTTT. It yields the protein CASSPGYRENEKLFF.

This chain connects TRBV6-1 to TRBJ2-2; 9 bases line up with TRBD1. The V segment lost 5 bases and the J segment 3 bases; nucleotides outside the gene matches: 10. From germline, CDR1 is MNHNS and CDR2 SASEGT. The CDR3 contains 17 residues. This chain's CDR3 is CASSPFRQGEDTGELFF. The DNA for the CDR3 is TGTGCCAGCAGTCCTTTTAGACAGGGGGAGGACACCGGGGAGCTGTTTTTT.

This clonotype was counted ten times or more. The chain combines TRBV7-2 with TRBJ1-4; tentatively, D is TRBD1 (5 bases). V lost 0 bases to trimming and J lost 8 bases, with 13 bases between them. The CDR3 contains 15 residues. Germline assignment: CDR1 SGHTA and CDR2 FQGNSA. The CDR3 protein is CASSLAAGLEEKLFF. The CDR3 DNA is TGTGCCAGCAGCTTAGCGGCAGGGTTAGAGGAAAAACTGTTTTTT.

In its sample, this clonotype was seen a few times. DNA of the CDR3: TGTGCCAGCAGTTACAGCGGGGGGGTTCAGTACTTC. Residues: CASSYSGGVQYF. The rearrangement uses TRBV6-6 and TRBJ2-4, with 10 bases fitting TRBD2. CDR1 and CDR2 (germline): MNHNY, SVGAGI (reference sequence). V gave up 2 bases and J gave up 11 bases; unmatched junction bases: 0. The CDR3 runs 12 residues.

The table lists this clonotype with a few counts. This chain joins TRBV29-1 and TRBJ2-1, with 9 bases lining up with TRBD2. CDR1 SQVTM and CDR2 ANQGSEA come from the germline V gene. The CDR3 loop spans 14 amino acids. V shed 4 bases and J 5 bases; nucleotides not matched to a gene: 6. This CDR3 is CSVVAGGLDNEQFF. The CDR3 coding sequence is TGCAGCGTTGTTGCGGGGGGGCTCGACAATGAGCAGTTCTTC.

This sequence joins TRBV6-1 and TRBJ2-1; 7 bases fit TRBD1. CDR1 and CDR2 (germline): MNHNS, SASEGT. After removal of 5 bases from V and 8 bases from J, the junction contained 12 bases not matched to a gene. This CDR3 is 15 amino acids long. In nucleotides, the CDR3 is TGTGCCAGCAGTTTCCGGGACAGTTACCTGGATGAGCAGTTCTTC. This gives the protein CASSFRDSYLDEQFF.

The V gene is TRBV10-3, the J gene TRBJ1-2, with D perhaps matching TRBD1 (5 bases). Germline loops: CDR1 ENHRY, CDR2 SYGVKD. The CDR3 runs 11 residues. V was trimmed by 11 bases and J by 2 bases, leaving 9 bases between them. CDR3: CAAGGNYGYTF. The CDR3, as DNA: TGTGCCGCCGGGGGGAACTATGGCTACACCTTC.

This clonotype has only a few counts. This sequence joins TRBV5-1 and TRBJ2-1; D is undetermined. The CDR3 is 13 residues long. The ends were cut back, 0 bases at V and 6 bases at J, with 7 bases in the middle. The germline CDR1 and CDR2 sequences are SGHRS and YFSETQ. CDR3 region: CASSLALINEQFF. The CDR3 DNA reads TGCGCCAGCAGCTTGGCGCTAATCAATGAGCAGTTCTTC.

This clonotype was observed a handful of times. The genes are TRBV19 and TRBJ1-1; 7 bases fit TRBD1. In germline, CDR1 is LNHDA, CDR2 SQIVND (reference sequence). The V and J ends lost 7 bases and 7 bases, in that order; junction bases with no gene match: 9. This CDR3 is 13 amino acids long. CDR3 DNA sequence: TGTGCCAGTACCTCGGACAGGAAGATTGAAGCTTTCTTT. Translated, it gives CASTSDRKIEAFF.

This clonotype turned up a few times. The V and J genes are TRBV6-6 and TRBJ1-3; D unclear. The length of the CDR3 is 15 residues. The V end was cut by 5 bases, the J end by 0 bases, with 11 bases between. The germline gives CDR1 MNHNY, CDR2 SVGAGI (reference sequence). The CDR3 region has the DNA TGTGCCAGCAGTGCGATCATCCTCTCTGGAAACACCATATATTTT. Its translation is CASSAIILSGNTIYF.

The rearrangement links TRBV27 to TRBJ1-1; D uncertain. The germline V gene has CDR1 MNHEY and CDR2 SMNVEV (reference sequence). Trimming took 7 bases from V and 1 from J, leaving 10 bases between them. The CDR3 loop spans 13 amino acids. In nucleotides, the CDR3 is TGTGCCAGCATCGACGCAGGGAACACTGAAGCTTTCTTT. As protein: CASIDAGNTEAFF.

The rearrangement links TRBV7-9 to TRBJ1-5; D is unclear. Germline assignment: CDR1 SEHNR and CDR2 FQNEAQ (reference sequence). The CDR3 is 13 amino acids. V lost 7 bases and J 3 bases, leaving 10 bases between the germline ends. CDR3 sequence: CASTQKSNQPQHF. In DNA, the CDR3 is TGTGCCAGCACCCAAAAATCCAATCAGCCCCAGCATTTT.

This clonotype was recorded at least ten times. This chain connects TRBV12-3 or TRBV12-4 to TRBJ2-7, with 7 positions matching TRBD1. The CDR3 covers 15 residues. V lost 5 bases, J lost 5 bases, and 12 bases stayed unmatched. In DNA form, the CDR3 reads TGTGCCAGCAGTCGATCGATAGACAGGGCCCACGAGCAGTACTTC. Protein product: CASSRSIDRAHEQYF.

This clonotype occurred a few times. This chain joins TRBV5-5 and TRBJ2-2; D is undetermined. Trimming pared 4 bases from V and 6 bases from J, leaving 7 bases between. The CDR3 is 12 amino acids. Germline V gene sequence: CDR1 SGHKS, CDR2 YYEKEE (reference sequence). CDR3: CASSGGAGELFF. For the CDR3, the DNA is TGTGCCAGCAGCGGTGGCGCCGGGGAGCTGTTTTTT.

CDR3 bases: TGTGCCAGTAGTATCACTAGCGGGGGGCCCCCCTACAATGAGCAGTTCTTC. Amino acids: CASSITSGGPPYNEQFF. The chain is built from TRBV19 and TRBJ2-1; 12 nucleotides match TRBD2. Germline V gene lookup returns CDR1 LNHDA and CDR2 SQIVND (reference sequence). CDR3 length equals 17 residues. The J segment lost 2 bases and the V segment lost 3 bases, leaving 5 bases of the junction unmatched.

This clonotype was found a few times. V is TRBV20-1 and J is TRBJ2-3; 9 bases match TRBD2. The CDR3 is made up of 16 amino acids. The germline gives CDR1 DFQATT, CDR2 SNEGSKA (reference sequence). Germline trimming cut 1 base from V and 2 bases from J; bases unmatched to any gene: 7. Written as DNA, the CDR3 is TGCAGTGCTAGAGTGGTGCTAGCGGGGACCACAGATACGCAGTATTTT. Encoded protein: CSARVVLAGTTDTQYF.